This T cell receptor beta chain is from a study of blood T cell repertoires in COVID-19. The CDR3 loop spans 18 amino acids. Germline values: CDR1 SGHRS, CDR2 YFSETQ. Trimming at V came to 0 bases and at J to 2 bases, leaving 11 bases not matched to a gene. Generated by immunoSEQ multiplex PCR, the TCRdb table keeps only in-frame clones and is missing some. The sample consists of 250,000 to 350,000 clones, 89% of them appearing once. This receptor was taken from a woman aged 55 to 70 with acute or convalescent COVID-19. The sequenced sample was peripheral blood. V gene TRBV5-1 combines with J gene TRBJ2-3; 8 bases align to TRBD1. As DNA, the CDR3 is TGCGCCAGCAGCTTGGGCCCGAGACAGGGGATATTCACAGATACGCAGTATTTT. Translated: CASSLGPRQGIFTDTQYF.